This T cell receptor (beta chain) derives from a study of identical twins. The V gene lost 4 bases and the J gene lost 6 bases, with 13 bases spanning the gap. Germline assignment: CDR1 LGHDT and CDR2 YNNKEL (reference sequence). The CDR3 totals 13 residues. Study-wide results and caveats: Partly confounded zero-insertion analyses could result from invariant MAIT and iNKT cells. Conclusions relied on cross-sectional statistical analysis, not following the same donors. The degree of excess twin sharing was weaker in beta out-of-frame sequences.

TCRdb re-called the 5' RACE reads with MiXCR, one entry per CDR3 protein. The sample lists approximately 590,000 distinct CDR3 sequences, around a tenth seen once, with 2.5% to 3.5% in the top ten. This clonotype was observed a handful of times. Its antigen remains unidentified. This sample was also put to use in a study of yellow fever vaccine responses in identical twins.

Sequencing was carried out using PBMCs. This TCR derives from a woman under 30 in good health. This rearrangement joins TRBV3-1 to TRBJ2-7; D call uncertain. The CDR3 sequence is CASSPRIWGEQYF. The CDR3 DNA reads as TGTGCCAGCAGCCCGCGAATCTGGGGCGAGCAGTACTTC.